This T cell receptor beta chain was sequenced for a study of blood T cells in healthy people across ages. A second roughly 6 to 11 cycle PCR used barcoded and J-beta primers. No fewer than 3 million CDR3-containing paired-end reads came from each sample. TCRdb re-derived calls from the 5' RACE reads in MiXCR, one entry per CDR3 protein. Among about a million distinct CDR3 sequences listed, roughly two fifths were seen once. J gave up 3 bases and V 4 bases, and 6 bases lay outside the gene matches. Germline V gene data show CDR1 as LGHNA and CDR2 as YNFKEQ. The CDR3 covers 15 residues. This clonotype was counted only a few times.

J is TRBJ1-1 and V is TRBV4-2; TRBD1 agrees at 9 bases. The sequenced sample was blood. The TCR comes from a man between 18 and 35 years old in good health. CDR3: CASSRPGQGDTEAFF. The DNA for the CDR3 is TGTGCCAGCAGCCGTCCGGGACAGGGAGACACTGAAGCTTTCTTT.